The present T cell receptor (beta chain) was sequenced within a study of blood T cell repertoires in COVID-19. Background on the study: T cells, B-cell-depleted T cells, or PBMCs supplied cDNA or gDNA.

Source study methods: Amplifying reference gene primers gave estimates of nucleated cell counts. Sequencing was performed with immunoSEQ multiplex PCR; in TCRdb, only in-frame clones are kept and a portion is missing. D and trimming come from the DNA, and the V and J calls and clone size come from that table. Here the sample spans 200,000 to 250,000 clones, 80% being singletons. The CDR3 is 13 amino acids. From germline, CDR1 is ENHRY and CDR2 SYGVKD. V was cut by 4 bases and J by 5 bases, with 8 bases left in between. Recruits, aged roughly 18 to 95 years, lived in roughly 22 US areas. In assigning cohorts, the study relied on participant-reported clinical history.

This receptor was obtained from a young man with acute COVID-19. Material for sequencing was PBMCs or T cells enriched from blood (not recorded which). The chain uses TRBV10-3 and TRBJ1-4; TRBD1 is a possible D gene (6 bases). CDR3: CAISAGQNEKLFF. Here the CDR3 DNA reads TGTGCCATCAGTGCCGGACAGAATGAAAAACTGTTTTTT.